The next 3 T cell receptor beta chains were all read from a single sample in a study of neurological immune-mediated disorders. MiXCR was run by TCRdb on the 5' RACE reads, yielding one entry per CDR3 protein. The table includes fewer than 80,000 distinct CDR3 sequences, approximately 4.6% detected once. Sequenced: PBMCs. These receptors all come from a woman aged 45-59 years with multiple sclerosis.

This chain connects TRBV11-3 to TRBJ2-6; D remains ambiguous. Germline values: CDR1 SGHNT, CDR2 YENEEA. CDR3 length: 13 residues. Trimming took off 7 bases at V and 0 bases at J, with 4 bases between the two ends. The CDR3 protein is CASTTSGANVLTF. The CDR3 region has the DNA TGTGCCAGCACCACCTCTGGGGCCAACGTCCTGACTTTC.

This clonotype was seen more than once but under ten times. The chain carries TRBV29-1 and TRBJ2-1; D is undetermined. Germline CDR1 SQVTM, CDR2 ANQGSEA. V lost 4 bases and J 3 bases, leaving 13 bases between the germline ends. The CDR3 runs 14 residues. The CDR3 coding sequence is TGCAGCGTTGGTACAGAGAGTAACTACAATGAGCAGTTCTTC. It codes for CSVGTESNYNEQFF.

In this sample, this clonotype turned up many times. V usage is TRBV7-9 and J usage is TRBJ2-1; D not certain. With 3 bases removed from V and 12 bases from J, the gap between germline ends came to 9 bases. CDR3 length: 11 residues. Germline CDR1 and CDR2: SEHNR and FQNEAQ (reference sequence). CDR3 coding DNA: TGTGCCAGCAGCTTTGGGGTGTGGCAGTTCTTC. Its translation: CASSFGVWQFF.